This T cell receptor (beta chain) was recovered during a study of blood T cell repertoires in COVID-19. This table comes from immunoSEQ multiplex PCR, and its TCRdb copy is limited to in-frame clones, with some not included. Among about 27,000 clones listed, 90% to 95% were seen once. Germline values: CDR1 MNHEY, CDR2 SMNVEV (reference sequence). Trimming removed 5 bases from V and 5 bases from J; junction bases left unmatched: 10. The CDR3 consists of 16 residues. This receptor was taken from a human donor with active COVID-19. The donor label of this sample is uncertain. V usage is TRBV27 and J usage is TRBJ2-7; 12 bases are a match to TRBD1. Sequencing used peripheral blood. CDR3: CASSPGVGQGAHEQYF. The DNA for the CDR3 is TGTGCCAGCAGTCCTGGGGTGGGACAGGGGGCCCACGAGCAGTACTTC.